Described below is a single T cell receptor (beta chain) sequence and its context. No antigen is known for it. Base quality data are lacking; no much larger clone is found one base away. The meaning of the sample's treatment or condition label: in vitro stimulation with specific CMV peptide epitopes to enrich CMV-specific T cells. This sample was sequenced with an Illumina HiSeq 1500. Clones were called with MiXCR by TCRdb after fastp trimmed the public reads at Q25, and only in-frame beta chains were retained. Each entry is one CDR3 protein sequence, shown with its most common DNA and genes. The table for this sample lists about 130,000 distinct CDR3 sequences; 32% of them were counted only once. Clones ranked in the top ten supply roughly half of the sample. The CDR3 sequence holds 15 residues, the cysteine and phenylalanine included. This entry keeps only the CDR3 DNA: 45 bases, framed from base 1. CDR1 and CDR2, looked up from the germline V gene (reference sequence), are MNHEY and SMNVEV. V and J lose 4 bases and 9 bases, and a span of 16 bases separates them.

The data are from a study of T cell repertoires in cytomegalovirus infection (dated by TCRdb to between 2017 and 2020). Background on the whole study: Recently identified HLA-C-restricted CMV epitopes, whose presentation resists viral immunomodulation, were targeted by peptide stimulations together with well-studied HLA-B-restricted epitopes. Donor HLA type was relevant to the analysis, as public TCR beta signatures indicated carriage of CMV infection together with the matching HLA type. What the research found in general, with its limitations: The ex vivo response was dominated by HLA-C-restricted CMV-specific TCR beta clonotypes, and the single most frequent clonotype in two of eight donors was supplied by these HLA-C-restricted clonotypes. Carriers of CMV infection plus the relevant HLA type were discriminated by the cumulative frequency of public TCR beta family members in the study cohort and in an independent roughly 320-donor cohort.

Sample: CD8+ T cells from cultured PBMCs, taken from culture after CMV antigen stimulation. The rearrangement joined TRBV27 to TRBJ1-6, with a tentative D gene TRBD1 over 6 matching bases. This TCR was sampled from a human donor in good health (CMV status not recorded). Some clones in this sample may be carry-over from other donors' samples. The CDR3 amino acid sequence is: CASSWGDISSSPLHF. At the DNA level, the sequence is TGTGCCAGCAGTTGGGGGGACATCTCCAGTTCACCCCTCCACTTT.